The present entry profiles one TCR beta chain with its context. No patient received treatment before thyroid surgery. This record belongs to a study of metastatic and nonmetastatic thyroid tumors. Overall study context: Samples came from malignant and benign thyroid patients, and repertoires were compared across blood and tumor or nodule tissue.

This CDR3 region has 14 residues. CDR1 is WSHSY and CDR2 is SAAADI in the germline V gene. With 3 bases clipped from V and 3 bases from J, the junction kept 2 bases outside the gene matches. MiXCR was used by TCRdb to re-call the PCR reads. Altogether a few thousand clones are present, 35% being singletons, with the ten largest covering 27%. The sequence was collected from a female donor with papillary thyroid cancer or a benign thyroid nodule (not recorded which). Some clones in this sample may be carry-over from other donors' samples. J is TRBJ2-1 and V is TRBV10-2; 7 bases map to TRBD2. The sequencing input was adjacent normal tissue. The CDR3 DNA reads TGCGCCAGCAGTGATCCTAGCGGCTACAATGAGCAGTTCTTC. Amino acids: CASSDPSGYNEQFF.